Reported below is one T cell receptor (beta chain). Antigen: not known. This sample is part of a study of beta chain features in type 1 diabetes. cDNA synthesis used the whole RNA isolate, giving expressed TCRB sequences. Libraries were prepared by immunoSEQ multiplex PCR; TCRdb keeps only in-frame clonotypes and omits some of them. Of under 850,000 clones listed, about an eighth are singletons. Study-wide findings and caveats: Moderate but significant shortening of TCRB CDR3s was recorded in all four CD4+ subsets from Type 1 diabetes patients.

This sequence was found in a man between 18 and 35 years old with type 1 diabetes. Sequencing input: naive CD4+ T cells from blood.

CDR3 sequence reads: CAAKQGASPQWYF. As DNA, the CDR3 is TGTGCCGCTAAACAGGGGGCCTCCCCTCAGTGGTACTTC. This rearrangement joins TRBV30 to TRBJ2-7; 9 positions agree with TRBD1. Germline CDR1 and CDR2: GTSNPN and SVGIG (reference sequence). With 8 bases clipped from V and 12 bases from J, the junction kept 17 bases outside the gene matches. This CDR3 has 13 amino acids.